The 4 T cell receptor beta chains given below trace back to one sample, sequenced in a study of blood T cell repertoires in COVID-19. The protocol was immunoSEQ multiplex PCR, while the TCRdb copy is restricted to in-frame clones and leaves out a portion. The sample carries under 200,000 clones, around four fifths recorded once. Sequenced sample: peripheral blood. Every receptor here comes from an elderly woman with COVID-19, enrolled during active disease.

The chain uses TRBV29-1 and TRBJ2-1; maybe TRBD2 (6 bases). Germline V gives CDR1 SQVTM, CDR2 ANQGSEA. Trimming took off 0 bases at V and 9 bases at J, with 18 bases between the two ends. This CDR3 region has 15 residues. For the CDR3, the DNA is TGCAGCGTTGAAGATCGGGGAGGTAGGATGGGTGAGCAGTTCTTC. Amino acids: CSVEDRGGRMGEQFF.

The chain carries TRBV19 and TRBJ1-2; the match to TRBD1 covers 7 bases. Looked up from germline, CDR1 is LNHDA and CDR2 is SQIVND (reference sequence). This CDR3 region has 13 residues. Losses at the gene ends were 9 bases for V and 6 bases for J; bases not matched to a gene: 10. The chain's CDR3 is CASKEDRRNGYTF. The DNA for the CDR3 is TGTGCCAGCAAGGAGGACAGGAGGAATGGCTACACCTTC.

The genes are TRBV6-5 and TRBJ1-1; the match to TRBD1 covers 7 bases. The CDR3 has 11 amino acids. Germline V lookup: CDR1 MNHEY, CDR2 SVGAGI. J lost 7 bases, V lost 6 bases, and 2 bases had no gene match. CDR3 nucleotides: TGTGCCAGCAGGGGGACAGTTGAAGCTTTCTTT. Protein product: CASRGTVEAFF.

This CDR3 is CASSLPGQQETQYF. The CDR3 DNA follows: TGTGCCAGCAGCTTGCCGGGACAGCAAGAGACCCAGTACTTC. The chain recombines TRBV7-2 with TRBJ2-5; 7 nucleotides align to TRBD1. V trimming: 3 bases; J trimming: 2 bases; junction bases outside the gene matches: 3. CDR1 is SGHTA, CDR2 FQGNSA, per germline. This CDR3 is 14 amino acids long.